The sequence of this T cell receptor beta chain was determined in a study of T cell repertoires in cytomegalovirus infection. The germline V and J ends were trimmed by 5 bases and 0 bases, with 11 bases remaining between them. Germline loops: CDR1 SGHTA, CDR2 FQGNSA. CDR3 length: 15 amino acids. Using its own MiXCR run on the reads, TCRdb lists one record per CDR3 protein. Here the sample spans 200,000 or so distinct CDR3 sequences, about 20% being singletons. At least ten counts were recorded for this clonotype. This clonotype originated in a human donor in good health (CMV status not recorded). Some clones in this sample may be carry-over from other donors' samples. The sample was PBMCs. The chain has TRBV7-2 and TRBJ2-1; D remains ambiguous. Here the CDR3 reads CASSPQKSSYNEQFF. CDR3 coding DNA: TGTGCCAGCAGCCCCCAGAAGAGCTCCTACAATGAGCAGTTCTTC. Supplemented by reference TRBV7-2 and TRBJ2-1, the full variable domain reads GAGVSQSPSNKVTEKGKDVELRCDPISGHTALYWYRQSLGQGLEFLIYFQGNSAPDKSGLPSDRFSAERTGGSVSTLTIQRTQQEDSAVYLCASSPQKSSYNEQFFGPGTRLTVL.